This T cell receptor beta chain is drawn from a study of blood T cell repertoires in COVID-19. This CDR3 region has 16 residues. The table came from immunoSEQ multiplex PCR; TCRdb's copy has only in-frame clones and leaves some out. This sample carries around 300,000 clones, approximately 92% of them seen once, and the ten largest clones take nearly 7%. One Seattle source followed patients from active infection through their disease course. V and J are TRBV21-1 and TRBJ1-2. TRBV21-1 is classified as a pseudogene. The material sequenced was peripheral blood. The clonotype comes from a woman aged 25 to 39 with COVID-19, enrolled during active disease. CDR3 protein: CASSPPGTGGNYGYTF. The CDR3 region has the DNA TGTGCCAGCAGCCCCCCTGGGACTGGGGGAAACTATGGCTACACCTTC.